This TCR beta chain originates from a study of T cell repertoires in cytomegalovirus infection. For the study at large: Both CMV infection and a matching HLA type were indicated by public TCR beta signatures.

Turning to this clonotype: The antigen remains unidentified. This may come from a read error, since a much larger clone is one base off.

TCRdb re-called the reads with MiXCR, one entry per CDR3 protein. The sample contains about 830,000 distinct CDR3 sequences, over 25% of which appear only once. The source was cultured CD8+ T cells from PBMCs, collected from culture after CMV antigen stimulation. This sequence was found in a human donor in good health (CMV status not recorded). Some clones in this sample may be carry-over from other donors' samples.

DNA for the CDR3: TGTGCCAGCAGTCCCGAAGGGGCCAACACAGATACGCAGTATTTT. Residues: CASSPEGANTDTQYF. The chain couples TRBV7-9 to TRBJ2-3, with a possible D match to TRBD1 (5 bases). This CDR3 spans 15 amino acids. Trimming took 6 bases from V and 2 from J, leaving 15 bases between them. Germline lookup yields CDR1 SEHNR and CDR2 FQNEAQ (reference sequence).